What follows are 5 T cell receptor beta chains derived from one specimen sequenced in a study of CD4+ T cells in melanoma. The data were produced by immunoSEQ multiplex PCR, yet TCRdb's version contains in-frame clones alone and is incomplete. Among approximately 11,000 clones listed, around 70% were seen once. Sequenced sample: cells from a culture (not recorded whether cultured in vitro). The receptors were sampled from a human donor with melanoma.

This chain connects TRBV6-5 to TRBJ1-1; D ambiguous. Deletions cut 0 bases from V and 0 bases from J, with 11 bases between. This CDR3 is built from 16 residues. From germline, CDR1 is MNHEY and CDR2 SVGAGI. The CDR3, as DNA: TGTGCCAGCAGTTACTCCTGGCGTTCCATGAACACTGAAGCTTTCTTT. This gives the protein CASSYSWRSMNTEAFF.

This chain uses TRBV12-5 with TRBJ1-5; no firm D call. CDR1 and CDR2 (germline): LGHNT, FRNRAP. CDR3 length: 13 residues. V lost 1 base and J 4 bases, leaving 5 bases between the germline ends. CDR3 in DNA: TGTGCTAGTGGTTTGGGTATTAATCAGCCCCAGCATTTT. It codes for CASGLGINQPQHF. The full variable domain, rest sourced from reference TRBV12-5 and TRBJ1-5, is DARVTQTPRHKVTEMGQEVTMRCQPILGHNTVFWYRQTMMQGLELLAYFRNRAPLDDSGMPKDRFSAEMPDATLATLKIQPSEPRDSAVYFCASGLGINQPQHFGDGTRLSIL.

The chain couples TRBV5-6 to TRBJ2-3, with no clear D. V was trimmed by 2 bases and J by 0 bases, leaving 7 bases between them. The CDR3 loop spans 14 amino acids. CDR1 and CDR2 (germline): SGHDT, YYEEEE. The CDR3 loop reads CASSFGPSTDTQYF. The CDR3 coding sequence is TGTGCCAGCAGCTTCGGTCCTAGCACAGATACGCAGTATTTT. Drawing the rest from reference TRBV5-6 and TRBJ2-3, the complete variable domain is DAGVTQSPTHLIKTRGQQVTLRCSPKSGHDTVSWYQQALGQGPQFIFQYYEEEERQRGNFPDRFSGHQFPNYSSELNVNALLLGDSALYLCASSFGPSTDTQYFGPGTRLTVL.

The J gene is TRBJ1-1, the V gene TRBV2; no definite D call. With 5 bases removed from V and 2 bases from J, the gap between germline ends came to 9 bases. Germline-derived CDR1 and CDR2 are SNHLY and FYNNEI. The CDR3 consists of 13 residues. CDR3: CASSMDGNTEAFF. The CDR3, as DNA: TGTGCCAGCAGTATGGACGGCAACACTGAAGCTTTCTTT.

V gene TRBV21-1 combines with J gene TRBJ1-6. TRBV21-1 is classified as a pseudogene. This CDR3 has 15 amino acids. CDR3 in amino acids: CASSKTTTDNSPLHF. The CDR3 DNA is TGTGCCAGCAGCAAAACAACGACGGATAATTCACCCCTCCACTTT.